The next 5 T cell receptor beta chains were all read from a single sample in a study of cytomegalovirus exposure and HLA in healthy donors. The PCR made use of 60 Vbeta and 13 Jbeta primers. Here immunoSEQ multiplex PCR was the method, and the copy in TCRdb shows in-frame clones only, minus some. The repertoire has about 170,000 clones, approximately 73% of them found once; the top ten carry about 4.9%. The sample consisted of PBMCs. These TCRs come from a woman under 30 in good health and CMV-seropositive.

This clone was seen more than once but under ten times. This sequence joins TRBV4-2 and TRBJ2-3, with 9 positions matching TRBD2. V shed 4 bases, J shed 3 bases, and the junction held 14 bases outside the gene matches. The CDR3 runs to 18 residues. In germline, CDR1 is LGHNA, CDR2 YNFKEQ. The CDR3 is CASSPNQGGGAGTDTQYF. In nucleotides, the CDR3 is TGTGCCAGCAGCCCCAATCAGGGCGGGGGGGCCGGGACAGATACGCAGTATTTT.

This sequence joins TRBV28 and TRBJ2-3, with D tentatively TRBD1 (6 bases). The CDR3 loop spans 14 amino acids. V lost 7 bases to trimming and J lost 2 bases, with 13 bases between them. The germline gives CDR1 MDHEN, CDR2 SYDVKM. The CDR3 nucleotides are TGTGCCAGCAACGACCCAGGGGACACAGATACGCAGTATTTT. This gives the protein CASNDPGDTDTQYF.

The chain recombines TRBV7-9 with TRBJ1-4, with D hard to call. Germline-derived CDR1 and CDR2 are SEHNR and FQNEAQ (reference sequence). This CDR3 is built from 15 residues. Trimming stripped 5 bases from V and 0 bases from J, with 10 bases between. CDR3 nucleotides: TGTGCCAGCAGCCCAGACGGAGCAACTAATGAAAAACTGTTTTTT. Translated, it gives CASSPDGATNEKLFF.

The J gene is TRBJ2-5, the V gene TRBV4-2; 13 bases line up with TRBD2. CDR1 and CDR2 (germline): LGHNA, YNFKEQ. The CDR3 consists of 18 residues. V trimming: 1 base; J trimming: 5 bases; junction bases outside the gene matches: 10. The CDR3 coding sequence is TGTGCCAGCAGCCAAGGGACTAGCGGGGGCCTAAAGGGGGAGACCCAGTACTTC. Its translation: CASSQGTSGGLKGETQYF.

The rearrangement joins TRBV27 to TRBJ2-2; D may be TRBD2 (6 bases). CDR1 and CDR2 (germline): MNHEY, SMNVEV (reference sequence). The length of the CDR3 is 16 residues. Trimming left V 6 bases short and J 5 bases short, with 19 bases between. CDR3: CASSSEGLLGTGELFF. The CDR3 nucleotides read TGTGCCAGCAGCTCGGAGGGCCTTCTCGGAACCGGGGAGCTGTTTTTT.